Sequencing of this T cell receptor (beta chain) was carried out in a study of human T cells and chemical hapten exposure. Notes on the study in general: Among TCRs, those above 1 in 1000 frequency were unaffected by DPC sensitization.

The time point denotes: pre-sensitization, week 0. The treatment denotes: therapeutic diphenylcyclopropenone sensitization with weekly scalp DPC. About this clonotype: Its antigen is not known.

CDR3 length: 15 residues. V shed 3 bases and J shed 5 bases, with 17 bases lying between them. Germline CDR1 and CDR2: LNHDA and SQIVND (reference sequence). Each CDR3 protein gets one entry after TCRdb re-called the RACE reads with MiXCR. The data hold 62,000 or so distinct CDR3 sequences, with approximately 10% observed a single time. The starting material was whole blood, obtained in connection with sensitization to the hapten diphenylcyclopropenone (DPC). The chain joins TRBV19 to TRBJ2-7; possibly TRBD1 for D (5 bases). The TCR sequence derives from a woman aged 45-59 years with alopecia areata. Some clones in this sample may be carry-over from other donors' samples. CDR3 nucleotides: TGTGCCAGTAGTATGTCCGGATTTAGGGGCCACGAGCAGTACTTC. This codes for CASSMSGFRGHEQYF.